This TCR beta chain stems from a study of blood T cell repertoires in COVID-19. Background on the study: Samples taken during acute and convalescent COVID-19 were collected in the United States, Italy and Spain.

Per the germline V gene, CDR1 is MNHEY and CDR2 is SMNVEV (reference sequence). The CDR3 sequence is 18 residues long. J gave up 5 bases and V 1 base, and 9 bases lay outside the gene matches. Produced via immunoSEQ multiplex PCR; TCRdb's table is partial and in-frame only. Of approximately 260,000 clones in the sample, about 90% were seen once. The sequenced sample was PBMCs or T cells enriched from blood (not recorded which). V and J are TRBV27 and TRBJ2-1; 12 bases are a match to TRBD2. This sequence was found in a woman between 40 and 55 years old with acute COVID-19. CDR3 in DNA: TGTGCCAGCAGTTTATTACCCCTGACTAGCGGGAGAGACAATGAGCAGTTCTTC. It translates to CASSLLPLTSGRDNEQFF.